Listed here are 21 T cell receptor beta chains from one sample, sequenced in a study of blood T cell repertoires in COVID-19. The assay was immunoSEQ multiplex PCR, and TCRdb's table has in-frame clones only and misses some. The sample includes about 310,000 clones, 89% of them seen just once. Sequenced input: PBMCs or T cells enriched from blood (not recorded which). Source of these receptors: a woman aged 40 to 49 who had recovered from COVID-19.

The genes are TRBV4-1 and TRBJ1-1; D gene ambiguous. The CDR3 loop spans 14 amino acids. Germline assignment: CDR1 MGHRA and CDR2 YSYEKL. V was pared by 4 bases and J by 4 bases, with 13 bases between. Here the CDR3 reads CASSPGPGSTEAFF. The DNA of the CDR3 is TGCGCCAGCAGCCCCGGGCCGGGGAGCACTGAAGCTTTCTTT.

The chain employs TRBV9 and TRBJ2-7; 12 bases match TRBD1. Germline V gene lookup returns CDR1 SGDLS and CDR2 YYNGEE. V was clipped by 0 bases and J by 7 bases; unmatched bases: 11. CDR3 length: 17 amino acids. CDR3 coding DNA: TGTGCCAGCAGCGTAGGGTTAGGGGGACAGGGGGCGCTTGAGCAGTACTTC. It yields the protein CASSVGLGGQGALEQYF.

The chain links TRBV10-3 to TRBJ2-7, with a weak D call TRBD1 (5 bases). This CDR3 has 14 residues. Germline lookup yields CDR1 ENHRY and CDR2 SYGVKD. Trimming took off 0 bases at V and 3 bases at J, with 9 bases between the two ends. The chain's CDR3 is CAISESTDFYEQYF. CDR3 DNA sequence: TGTGCCATCAGTGAGTCGACAGACTTCTACGAGCAGTACTTC.

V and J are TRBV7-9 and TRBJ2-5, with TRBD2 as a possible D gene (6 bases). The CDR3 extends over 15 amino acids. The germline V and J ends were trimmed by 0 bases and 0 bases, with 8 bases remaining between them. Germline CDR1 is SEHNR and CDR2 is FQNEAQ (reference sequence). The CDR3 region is CASSLAGGYQETQYF. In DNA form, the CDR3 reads TGTGCCAGCAGCTTAGCGGGAGGTTACCAAGAGACCCAGTACTTC.

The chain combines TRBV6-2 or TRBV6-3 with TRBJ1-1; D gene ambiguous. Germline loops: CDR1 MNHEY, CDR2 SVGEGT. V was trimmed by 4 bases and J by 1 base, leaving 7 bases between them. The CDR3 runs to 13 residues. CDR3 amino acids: CASSLSPNTEAFF. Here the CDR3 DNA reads TGTGCCAGCAGTTTGAGCCCGAACACTGAAGCTTTCTTT.

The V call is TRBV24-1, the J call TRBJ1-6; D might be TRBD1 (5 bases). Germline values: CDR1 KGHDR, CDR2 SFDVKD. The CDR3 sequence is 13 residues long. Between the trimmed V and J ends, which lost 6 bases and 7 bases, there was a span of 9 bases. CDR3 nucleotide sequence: TGTGCCACCAGTACAGGCGTCAATTCACCCCTCCACTTT. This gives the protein CATSTGVNSPLHF.

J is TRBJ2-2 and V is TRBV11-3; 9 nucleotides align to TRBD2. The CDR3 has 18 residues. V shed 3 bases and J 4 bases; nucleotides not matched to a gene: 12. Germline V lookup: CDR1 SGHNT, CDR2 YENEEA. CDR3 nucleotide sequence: TGTGCCAGCAGCTTTGCTAGCGGGACCTTGGGGAGCACCGGGGAGCTGTTTTTT. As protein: CASSFASGTLGSTGELFF.

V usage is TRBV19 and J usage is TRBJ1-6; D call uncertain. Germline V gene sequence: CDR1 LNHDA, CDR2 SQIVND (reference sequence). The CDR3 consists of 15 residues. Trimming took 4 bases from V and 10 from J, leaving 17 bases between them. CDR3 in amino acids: CASSRSGESGSPLHF. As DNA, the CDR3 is TGTGCCAGTAGTAGAAGCGGGGAGTCGGGGTCACCCCTCCACTTT. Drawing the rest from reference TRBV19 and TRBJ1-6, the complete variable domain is DGGITQSPKYLFRKEGQNVTLSCEQNLNHDAMYWYRQDPGQGLRLIYYSQIVNDFQKGDIAEGYSVSREKKESFPLTVTSAQKNPTAFYLCASSRSGESGSPLHFGNGTRLTVT.

The CDR3 here is CAWSLRGQIRNTEAFF. CDR3 nucleotide sequence: TGTGCCTGGAGCCTCAGGGGGCAAATAAGAAACACTGAAGCTTTCTTT. The V gene is TRBV30, the J gene TRBJ1-1; 8 positions match TRBD1. The CDR3 spans 16 residues. Trimming cost V 3 bases and J 2 bases; bases outside gene matches: 11. Germline values: CDR1 GTSNPN, CDR2 SVGIG (reference sequence).

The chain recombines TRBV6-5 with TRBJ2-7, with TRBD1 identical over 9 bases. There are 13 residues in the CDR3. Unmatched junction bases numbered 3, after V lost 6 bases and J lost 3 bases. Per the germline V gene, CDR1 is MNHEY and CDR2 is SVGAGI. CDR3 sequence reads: CASRRQGDYEQYF. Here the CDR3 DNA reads TGTGCCAGCAGAAGACAGGGGGACTACGAGCAGTACTTC.

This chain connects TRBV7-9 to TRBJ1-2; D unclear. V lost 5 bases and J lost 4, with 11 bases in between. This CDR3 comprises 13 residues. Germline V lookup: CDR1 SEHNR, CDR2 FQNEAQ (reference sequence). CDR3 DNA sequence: TGTGCCAGCAGCACGGGAGAGGTCTATGGCTACACCTTC. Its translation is CASSTGEVYGYTF.

Here the CDR3 DNA reads TGCGCCAGCAGCCCGACAGGGCCCTTGGGCACTGAAGCTTTCTTT. As protein: CASSPTGPLGTEAFF. The rearrangement joins TRBV5-1 to TRBJ1-1; 7 bases match TRBD1. From germline, CDR1 is SGHRS and CDR2 YFSETQ. The CDR3 is 15 amino acids. V was pared by 4 bases and J by 4 bases, with 10 bases of the junction left unmatched.

DNA of the CDR3: TGTGCCAGCAGCTCTTCAGGGGAAACTGAAGCTTTCTTT. It codes for CASSSSGETEAFF. The chain links TRBV7-2 to TRBJ1-1, with D possibly being TRBD1 (6 bases). The length of the CDR3 is 13 residues. Germline CDR1 SGHTA, CDR2 FQGNSA. Trimming took 4 bases from V and 5 from J, leaving 11 bases between them.

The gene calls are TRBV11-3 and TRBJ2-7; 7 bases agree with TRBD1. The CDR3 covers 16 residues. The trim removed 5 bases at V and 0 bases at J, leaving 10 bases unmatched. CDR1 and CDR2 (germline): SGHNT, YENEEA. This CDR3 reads CASSLTGATSSYEQYF. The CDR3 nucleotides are TGTGCCAGCAGCCTAACAGGGGCCACTAGCTCCTACGAGCAGTACTTC.

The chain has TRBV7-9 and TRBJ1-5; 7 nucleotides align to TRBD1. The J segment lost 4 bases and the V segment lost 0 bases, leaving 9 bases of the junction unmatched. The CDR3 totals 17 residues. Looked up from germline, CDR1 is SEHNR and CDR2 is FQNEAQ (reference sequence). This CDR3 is CASSLAGQGGINQPQHF. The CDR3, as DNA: TGTGCCAGCAGCTTAGCAGGGCAGGGGGGAATTAATCAGCCCCAGCATTTT. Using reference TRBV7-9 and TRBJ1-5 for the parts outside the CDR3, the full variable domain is DTGVSQNPRHKITKRGQNVTFRCDPISEHNRLYWYRQTLGQGPEFLTYFQNEAQLEKSRLLSDRFSAERPKGSFSTLEIQRTEQGDSAMYLCASSLAGQGGINQPQHFGDGTRLSIL.

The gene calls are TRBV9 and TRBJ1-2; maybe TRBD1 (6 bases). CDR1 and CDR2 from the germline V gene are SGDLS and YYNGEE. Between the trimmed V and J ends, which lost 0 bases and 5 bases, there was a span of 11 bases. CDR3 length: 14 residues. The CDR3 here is CASSVAGARYGYTF. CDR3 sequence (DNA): TGTGCCAGCAGCGTAGCAGGGGCCCGGTATGGCTACACCTTC.

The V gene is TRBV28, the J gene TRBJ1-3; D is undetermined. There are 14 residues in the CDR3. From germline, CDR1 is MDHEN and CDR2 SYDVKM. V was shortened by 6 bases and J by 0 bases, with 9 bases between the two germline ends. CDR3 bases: TGTGCCAGCAGCCCGGGTAGCTCTGGAAACACCATATATTTT. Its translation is CASSPGSSGNTIYF.

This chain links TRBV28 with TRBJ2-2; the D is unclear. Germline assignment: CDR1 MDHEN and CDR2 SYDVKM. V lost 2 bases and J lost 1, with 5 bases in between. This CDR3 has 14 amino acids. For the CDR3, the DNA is TGTGCCAGCAGTTTACTAGGGAACACCGGGGAGCTGTTTTTT. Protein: CASSLLGNTGELFF.

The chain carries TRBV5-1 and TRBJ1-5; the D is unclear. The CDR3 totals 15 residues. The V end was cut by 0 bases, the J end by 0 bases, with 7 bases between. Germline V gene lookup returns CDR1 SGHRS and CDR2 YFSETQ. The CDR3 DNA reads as TGCGCCAGCAGCTTGGAAGGAGATAGCAATCAGCCCCAGCATTTT. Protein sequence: CASSLEGDSNQPQHF.

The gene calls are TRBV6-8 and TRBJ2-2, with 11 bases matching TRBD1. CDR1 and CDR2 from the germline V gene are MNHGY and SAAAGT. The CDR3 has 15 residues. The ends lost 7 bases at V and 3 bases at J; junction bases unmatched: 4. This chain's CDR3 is CASTDRGRYTGELFF. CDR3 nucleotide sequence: TGTGCCAGCACGGACAGGGGGCGCTACACCGGGGAGCTGTTTTTT.

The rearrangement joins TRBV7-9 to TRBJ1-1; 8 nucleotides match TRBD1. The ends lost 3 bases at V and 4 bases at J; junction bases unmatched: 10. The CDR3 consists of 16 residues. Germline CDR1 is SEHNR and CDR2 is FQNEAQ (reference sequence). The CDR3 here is CASSFLGQGEVTEAFF. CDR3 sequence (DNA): TGTGCCAGCAGCTTTTTAGGACAGGGTGAAGTCACTGAAGCTTTCTTT.